Below are 6 T cell receptor beta chains sequenced from a single sample in a study of beta chain features in type 1 diabetes. Study results and limitations: Patients with Type 1 diabetes showed moderately but significantly shorter TCRB CDR3s in all four CD4+ subsets.

Expressed TCRB transcripts were sequenced after all isolated RNA was converted to cDNA. Data came from immunoSEQ multiplex PCR; TCRdb stores just in-frame clones and leaves some out. The sample has over 120,000 clones, about 13% seen once. Their specific antigens are unknown. Sample: central memory CD4+ T cells from blood. The receptors were gathered from a young man with type 1 diabetes.

This clone was seen ten or more times. Other DNA sequences in this specimen translate into the identical CDR3. The genes are TRBV29-1 and TRBJ1-4, with D hard to call. Trimming removed 5 bases from V and 0 bases from J, with 7 bases in between. Germline V lookup: CDR1 SQVTM, CDR2 ANQGSEA. This CDR3 contains 13 residues. CDR3 sequence: CSVRHATNEKLFF. The DNA for the CDR3 is TGCAGCGTTAGACACGCAACTAATGAAAAACTGTTTTTT.

The chain couples TRBV7-2 to TRBJ1-1; 7 positions match TRBD1. The CDR3 has 14 residues. The germline V gene has CDR1 SGHTA and CDR2 FQGNSA. J lost 4 bases, V lost 5 bases, and 7 bases had no gene match. DNA for the CDR3: TGTGCCAGCAGCCGACAGGGTGGGCCCACTGAAGCTTTCTTT. Translation gives CASSRQGGPTEAFF.

Of note for this clone: At one end the junction does not follow the germline gene, possibly because of a read error. The chain has TRBV30 and TRBJ2-5, with D perhaps assigned TRBD1 or TRBD2 (5 bases each). The CDR3 loop spans 13 amino acids. Germline V CDR1 and CDR2: GTSNPN, SVGIG (reference sequence). The CDR3 DNA reads TGTGCCTGGAGTGTATCGGGGCAAGGGACCCAGTACTTC. This gives the protein CAWSVSGQGTQYF.

This clone was recorded many times. This sample includes further DNA sequences coding for the same CDR3. V gene TRBV18 combines with J gene TRBJ1-1, with D perhaps matching TRBD1 (6 bases). The CDR3 consists of 15 residues. Between the trimmed V and J ends, which lost 3 bases and 0 bases, there was a span of 11 bases. Looked up from germline, CDR1 is KGHSH and CDR2 is LQKENI. The CDR3 sequence: CASSPGGRVNTEAFF. The DNA of the CDR3 is TGTGCCAGCTCACCGGGGGGCAGGGTGAACACTGAAGCTTTCTTT.

The chain uses TRBV7-9 and TRBJ2-1; D possibly corresponds to TRBD1 (6 bases). Germline CDR1 reads SEHNR; CDR2 reads FQNEAQ (reference sequence). This CDR3 has 13 amino acids. The germline V and J ends were trimmed by 5 bases and 5 bases, with 10 bases remaining between them. The CDR3 reads CASSRGFDNEQFF. In DNA form, the CDR3 reads TGTGCCAGCAGCAGGGGGTTCGACAATGAGCAGTTCTTC.

The genes are TRBV9 and TRBJ2-3; D uncertain. CDR3 size: 13 residues. Germline loops: CDR1 SGDLS, CDR2 YYNGEE. Between the trimmed V and J ends, which lost 0 bases and 0 bases, there was a span of 2 bases. CDR3 coding DNA: TGTGCCAGCAGCGTAGAAAGCACAGATACGCAGTATTTT. Its translation: CASSVESTDTQYF.